One T cell receptor beta chain is described in this entry. The data originate from a study of OX40 agonist ivuxolimab in advanced cancers. Germline values: CDR1 SGHNT, CDR2 YYREEE (reference sequence). The CDR3 is made up of 13 amino acids. V was shortened by 4 bases and J by 4 bases, with 11 bases between the two germline ends. This table comes from immunoSEQ multiplex PCR, and its TCRdb copy is limited to in-frame clones, with some not included. The table shows some 49,000 clones, with roughly 85% occurring only once. Sample: CD4+ or CD8+ T cells sorted from blood, taken in a trial of the OX40 agonist ivuxolimab. V and J are TRBV5-4 and TRBJ1-1, with D tentatively TRBD1 (6 bases). This sequence was found in an adult with an advanced solid tumor such as melanoma, head and neck, liver or kidney cancer. The CDR3 DNA reads as TGTGCCAGCAGCATTGGGGGGGCCACTGAAGCTTTCTTT. This translates into CASSIGGATEAFF.